Following are 30 T cell receptor beta chains from one sample sequenced in a study of vaccination effects on CD4 cells after COVID-19. Antigens of these TCRs are unknown. With nine to eleven days of culture completed, CD4+ T cells were isolated. From March to December 2020, the person had a SARS-CoV-2 infection that was confirmed by PCR. Either the BNT162b2 or mRNA-1273 vaccine was given to participants in two doses. The protocol was immunoSEQ multiplex PCR, while the TCRdb copy is restricted to in-frame clones and leaves out a portion. The sample lists tens of thousands of clones; about 80% were seen once. The specimen comprised CD4+ T cells from PBMCs cultured without peptide, sampled after COVID-19 vaccination. Receptor source: a human donor who had a prior SARS-CoV-2 infection.

The chain employs TRBV11-2 and TRBJ2-7; the match to TRBD1 covers 7 bases. J gave up 3 bases and V 5 bases, and 10 bases lay outside the gene matches. The CDR3 loop spans 15 amino acids. The germline V gene has CDR1 SGHAT and CDR2 FQNNGV. The CDR3 DNA follows: TGTGCCAGCAGCAACCCTAGACAGGGCAACTACGAGCAGTACTTC. Amino acid sequence: CASSNPRQGNYEQYF.

V and J are TRBV7-2 and TRBJ1-1; D perhaps matches TRBD1 (5 bases). The CDR3 runs to 12 residues. V was pared by 3 bases and J by 13 bases, with 15 bases between. Looked up from germline, CDR1 is SGHTA and CDR2 is FQGNSA. Here the CDR3 DNA reads TGTGCCAGCAGCTTGTATGGGGCGGGGGGTTTCTTT. Its protein product is CASSLYGAGGFF.

Turning to this clone: One junction end does not reproduce the germline sequence, and a read error may be involved. The J gene is TRBJ2-7, the V gene TRBV7-8, with D unclear. The germline gives CDR1 SGHVS, CDR2 FQNEAQ. The CDR3 contains 16 residues. CDR3 sequence (DNA): TGTGCCAGCAGCTTGTTACCTCGTGGAACCTCCGACGAGCAGTACTTC. Protein product: CASSLLPRGTSDEQYF.

The chain links TRBV7-2 to TRBJ1-3; unclear D gene. Per the germline V gene, CDR1 is SGHTA and CDR2 is FQGNSA. The CDR3 contains 17 residues. V lost 0 bases and J lost 2, with 14 bases in between. The CDR3 loop is CASSLAPRWVTGNTIYF. In DNA, the CDR3 is TGTGCCAGCAGCTTAGCCCCCCGGTGGGTAACTGGAAACACCATATATTTT.

V usage is TRBV18 and J usage is TRBJ1-3; D is perhaps TRBD1 (5 bases). Trimming shortened V by 0 bases and J by 0 bases, and 9 bases separated the two germline ends. The length of the CDR3 is 16 residues. Germline V gives CDR1 KGHSH, CDR2 LQKENI. The CDR3 sequence: CASSPPGGASGNTIYF. The CDR3, as DNA: TGTGCCAGCTCACCACCGGGCGGGGCCTCTGGAAACACCATATATTTT.

V is TRBV7-2 and J is TRBJ2-3; D is unresolved. V was clipped by 1 base and J by 0 bases, with 11 bases between them. From germline, CDR1 is SGHTA and CDR2 FQGNSA. The CDR3 is 16 residues long. The CDR3 reads CASSLDSDSSTDTQYF. The CDR3 nucleotides are TGTGCCAGCAGCTTAGACAGCGATTCTAGCACAGATACGCAGTATTTT.

CDR3 sequence (DNA): TGTGCCAGCAGCTTACGAAGGACCGGGGAGACCCAGTACTTC. Translation: CASSLRRTGETQYF. This chain connects TRBV7-2 to TRBJ2-5; D uncertain. CDR1 SGHTA and CDR2 FQGNSA come from the germline V gene. The CDR3 spans 14 residues. V was pared by 2 bases and J by 5 bases, with 12 bases between.

This chain links TRBV19 with TRBJ1-1; 8 positions match TRBD1. The germline CDR1 and CDR2 sequences are LNHDA and SQIVND (reference sequence). This CDR3 has 15 residues. The junction had 4 bases not matched to a gene; V was cut back by 4 bases and J by 0 bases. The CDR3 DNA follows: TGTGCCAGTAGTAACAGACAGGGGCTGAACACTGAAGCTTTCTTT. This translates into CASSNRQGLNTEAFF.

The chain is built from TRBV7-3 and TRBJ1-5, with D tentatively TRBD1 (6 bases). This CDR3 is built from 14 residues. Germline V lookup: CDR1 SGHTA, CDR2 FQGTGA. V lost 5 bases, J lost 6 bases, and 14 bases lay in between. CDR3 sequence: CASSEQGSGQPQHF. CDR3 nucleotides: TGTGCCAGCAGCGAGCAGGGGTCGGGTCAGCCCCAGCATTTT.

The V and J genes are TRBV18 and TRBJ2-7; D gene unclear. This CDR3 comprises 12 residues. Trimming removed 5 bases at V and 7 bases at J, with 12 bases between. CDR1 and CDR2 from the germline V gene are KGHSH and LQKENI. The CDR3 bases are TGTGCCAGCTCATCAAGAATGGGGGAGCAGTACTTC. Protein product: CASSSRMGEQYF. Together with reference TRBV18 and TRBJ2-7, the CDR3 gives the full variable domain: NAGVMQNPRHLVRRRGQEARLRCSPMKGHSHVYWYRQLPEEGLKFMVYLQKENIIDESGMPKERFSAEFPKEGPSILRIQQVVRGDSAAYFCASSSRMGEQYFGPGTRLTVT.

V usage is TRBV2 and J usage is TRBJ1-1; unclear D gene. The CDR3 has 10 residues. Germline CDR1 reads SNHLY; CDR2 reads FYNNEI. Between the trimmed V and J ends, which lost 8 bases and 3 bases, there was a span of 4 bases. CDR3 protein: CASGDTEAFF. The CDR3 DNA sequence: TGTGCCAGCGGGGACACTGAAGCTTTCTTT.

V and J are TRBV5-4 and TRBJ1-2; a weak D match, TRBD1 (5 bases). The CDR3 has 12 amino acids. CDR1 is SGHNT, CDR2 YYREEE, per germline (reference sequence). The V end was cut by 7 bases, the J end by 3 bases, with 10 bases between. CDR3 nucleotide sequence: TGTGCCAGCCGGGGCTGGTACTATGGCTACACCTTC. It codes for CASRGWYYGYTF. Filled out from reference TRBV5-4 and TRBJ1-2, the complete variable domain reads ETGVTQSPTHLIKTRGQQVTLRCSSQSGHNTVSWYQQALGQGPQFIFQYYREEENGRGNFPPRFSGLQFPNYSSELNVNALELDDSALYLCASRGWYYGYTFGSGTRLTVV.

The chain uses TRBV18 and TRBJ2-5, with 9 bases matching TRBD1. From germline, CDR1 is KGHSH and CDR2 LQKENI. Trimming cost V 2 bases and J 5 bases; bases outside gene matches: 6. This CDR3 spans 15 amino acids. Written as DNA, the CDR3 is TGTGCCAGCTCACCAAACAGGGGGCGCGAGGAGACCCAGTACTTC. Encoded protein: CASSPNRGREETQYF.

The table lists this clone with a few counts. The rearrangement uses TRBV19 and TRBJ1-6; perhaps TRBD1 as D (5 bases). The V gene's germline CDR1 is LNHDA and CDR2 SQIVND (reference sequence). The CDR3 totals 13 residues. Trimming took 9 bases from V and 12 from J, leaving 18 bases between them. The CDR3 coding sequence is TGTGCCAGCACTGACAGCGATCGGTTACCCCTCCACTTT. This gives the protein CASTDSDRLPLHF.

The CDR3 bases are TGTGCCAGCAGCTTAAAATGGGGGAATGAGCAGTTCTTC. Encoded protein: CASSLKWGNEQFF. The chain recombines TRBV7-3 with TRBJ2-1; the D call may be TRBD1 or TRBD2 (5 bases each). The V end was cut by 1 base, the J end by 7 bases, with 8 bases between. This CDR3 spans 13 amino acids. CDR1 is SGHTA and CDR2 is FQGTGA in the germline V gene.

The rearrangement joins TRBV7-9 to TRBJ2-7; D is perhaps TRBD2 (5 bases). Between the trimmed V and J ends, which lost 3 bases and 0 bases, there was a span of 12 bases. The CDR3 is 15 amino acids. Germline values: CDR1 SEHNR, CDR2 FQNEAQ (reference sequence). The CDR3 here is CASSFLEEPSYEQYF. The CDR3 coding sequence is TGTGCCAGCAGCTTTTTGGAGGAGCCCTCCTACGAGCAGTACTTC.

This clone has a single count. The chain joins TRBV15 to TRBJ2-1, with 7 bases lining up with TRBD2. The V and J ends lost 2 bases and 7 bases, in that order; junction bases with no gene match: 5. The germline CDR1 and CDR2 sequences are LNHNV and YYDKDF (reference sequence). CDR3 size: 14 residues. CDR3 sequence (DNA): TGTGCCACCAGCAGATCCCCCGGGAGGAATGAGCAGTTCTTC. Encoded protein: CATSRSPGRNEQFF.

The genes are TRBV5-1 and TRBJ2-5; no clear D. CDR1 and CDR2 from the germline V gene are SGHRS and YFSETQ. V was trimmed by 0 bases and J by 4 bases, leaving 10 bases between them. The CDR3 totals 14 residues. CDR3 amino acids: CASSLAARPETQYF. The CDR3, as DNA: TGCGCCAGCAGCTTGGCGGCTCGCCCAGAGACCCAGTACTTC. Based on the CDR3 plus reference TRBV5-1 and TRBJ2-5, the full variable domain is KAGVTQTPRYLIKTRGQQVTLSCSPISGHRSVSWYQQTPGQGLQFLFEYFSETQRNKGNFPGRFSGRQFSNSRSEMNVSTLELGDSALYLCASSLAARPETQYFGPGTRLLVL.

This sequence joins TRBV19 and TRBJ1-1; 8 bases line up with TRBD1. The CDR3 is made up of 16 amino acids. CDR1 is LNHDA and CDR2 is SQIVND in the germline V gene (reference sequence). V shed 4 bases, J shed 1 base, and the junction held 8 bases outside the gene matches. In DNA form, the CDR3 reads TGTGCCAGTAGTAGGTTGACAGGGGCCAAGAACACTGAAGCTTTCTTT. It translates to CASSRLTGAKNTEAFF.

This clone has just a few counts. J is TRBJ1-1 and V is TRBV25-1; the D gene is possibly TRBD1 (5 bases). V dropped 3 bases and J dropped 5 bases, with 16 bases sitting between them. In germline, CDR1 is MGHDK, CDR2 SYGVNS. The length of the CDR3 is 15 residues. The CDR3 coding sequence is TGTGCCAGCAGTGACCCTCGCGTCGGGGGTACTGAAGCTTTCTTT. It specifies CASSDPRVGGTEAFF.

The CDR3 nucleotides are TGTGCCAGCAGTGAACTCCACCTCAGAACAGATACGCAGTATTTT. Residues: CASSELHLRTDTQYF. J is TRBJ2-3 and V is TRBV6-1, with D unresolved. V was pared by 2 bases and J by 3 bases, with 12 bases between. CDR3 length: 15 residues. Germline CDR1 MNHNS, CDR2 SASEGT.

The chain is built from TRBV6-5 and TRBJ2-2; 7 bases map to TRBD2. Germline loops: CDR1 MNHEY, CDR2 SVGAGI. J was trimmed by 7 bases and V by 6 bases; bases with no gene match: 5. The CDR3 loop spans 13 amino acids. The CDR3 region has the DNA TGTGCCAGCAGGGATACTAGCGACGGGGAGCTGTTTTTT. Residues: CASRDTSDGELFF.

This clone was picked up a small number of times. This rearrangement joins TRBV20-1 to TRBJ1-2; D call uncertain. The germline CDR1 and CDR2 sequences are DFQATT and SNEGSKA (reference sequence). The CDR3 sequence is 9 residues long. Written as DNA, the CDR3 is TGCTGTCACCGGCGGGGCTACACCTTC. Protein sequence: CCHRRGYTF.

This clone was found a few times. The CDR3 bases are TGTGCCAGCAGCCAAGGGCGACAGGGGTACGAGCAGTACTTC. Encoded protein: CASSQGRQGYEQYF. V usage is TRBV3-1 (or the pseudogene TRBV3-2) and J usage is TRBJ2-7; 8 bases fit TRBD1. The germline gives CDR1 LGHDT, CDR2 YNNKEL (reference sequence). The CDR3 extends over 14 amino acids. Trimming cost V 1 base and J 4 bases; bases outside gene matches: 3.

The gene calls are TRBV6-2 or TRBV6-3 and TRBJ2-3; D is uncertain. The CDR3 extends over 12 amino acids. The V gene's germline CDR1 is MNHEY and CDR2 SVGEGT. V was cut by 0 bases and J by 8 bases, with 6 bases left in between. The CDR3 DNA sequence: TGTGCCAGCAGTTACTCGTTAACTACGCAGTATTTT. Protein product: CASSYSLTTQYF.

The table lists this clone with a few counts. The chain uses TRBV6-6 and TRBJ2-5; no reliable D call. This CDR3 spans 16 amino acids. CDR1 and CDR2 from the germline V gene are MNHNY and SVGAGI (reference sequence). V was pared by 0 bases and J by 1 base, with 12 bases between. DNA for the CDR3: TGTGCCAGCAGTTACTCAAGTCAGGAAGGCCAAGAGACCCAGTACTTC. Protein: CASSYSSQEGQETQYF.

The chain has TRBV15 and TRBJ2-5; TRBD2 might be the D (5 bases). This CDR3 spans 15 amino acids. V was cut by 4 bases and J by 7 bases, with 19 bases left in between. Germline V gene sequence: CDR1 LNHNV, CDR2 YYDKDF (reference sequence). The DNA of the CDR3 is TGTGCCACCAGCATTGGACTCCTCTCTCCAGGGACCCAGTACTTC. Encoded protein: CATSIGLLSPGTQYF.

The gene calls are TRBV5-4 and TRBJ2-5; 16 bases align to TRBD2. CDR1 and CDR2 (germline): SGHNT, YYREEE (reference sequence). The CDR3 is 17 residues long. The ends lost 2 bases at V and 4 bases at J; junction bases unmatched: 5. This chain's CDR3 is CASSLGTSGREGETQYF. CDR3 nucleotides: TGTGCCAGCAGCTTAGGGACTAGCGGGAGGGAGGGAGAGACCCAGTACTTC.

This clone has only a few counts. The chain recombines TRBV7-9 with TRBJ2-7; the D is unclear. V was cut by 9 bases and J by 5 bases, with 20 bases left in between. This CDR3 region has 14 residues. CDR1 SEHNR and CDR2 FQNEAQ come from the germline V gene (reference sequence). The CDR3 loop is CASQPYDPTHEQYF. As DNA, the CDR3 is TGTGCCAGTCAACCTTACGATCCTACCCACGAGCAGTACTTC.

V and J are TRBV6-7 and TRBJ2-5, with D possibly matching TRBD2 (6 bases). TRBV6-7 is treated as an ORF (open reading frame) with a function not yet certain. CDR3 length: 14 amino acids. Trimming pared 5 bases from V and 5 bases from J, leaving 15 bases between. The DNA for the CDR3 is TGTGCCAGCAGTACGGGGGTCGGGGTGGAGACCCAGTACTTC. Translated, it gives CASSTGVGVETQYF.